The TCR beta chain under discussion was sequenced for a study of regulatory T cells in long-lasting Graves disease. The V and J ends lost 5 bases and 8 bases, in that order; junction bases with no gene match: 11. The CDR3 is 14 residues long. CDR1 is SGHVS, CDR2 FQNEAQ, per germline. Regarding time point: newly diagnosed GD, antithyroid drugs for less than 3 months. The TCR library was prepared using RNA isolated from PBMCs. This clonotype appeared many times. Library construction for TCR beta used iRepertoire HTBI primers and Arm-PCR of CDR3 regions. TCRdb re-analysed the multiplex PCR reads in MiXCR, keeping a single row per CDR3 protein. This table has some 500,000 distinct CDR3 sequences, around 15% appearing once. These sequences were also reported in another study, on T cells in Graves' hyperthyroidism and ophthalmopathy.

The origin of this receptor is a woman between 40 and 65 years old with Graves disease. V and J are TRBV7-8 and TRBJ1-2; 7 bases map to TRBD1. The source material was peripheral blood mononuclear cells (PBMCs), sampled at new diagnosis, from a patient treated with antithyroid drugs. The CDR3 DNA reads TGTGCCAGCAGCCCCCAGACAGGGATTCAGGGCTACACCTTC. It encodes CASSPQTGIQGYTF.